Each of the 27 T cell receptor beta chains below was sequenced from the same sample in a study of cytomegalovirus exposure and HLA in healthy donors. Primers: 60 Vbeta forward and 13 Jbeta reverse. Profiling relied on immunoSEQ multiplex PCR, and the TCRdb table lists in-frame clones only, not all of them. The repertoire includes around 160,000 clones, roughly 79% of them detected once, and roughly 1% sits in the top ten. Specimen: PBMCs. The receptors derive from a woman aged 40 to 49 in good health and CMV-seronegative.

CDR3 in DNA: TGTGCCATCAGCTCAGTGGGACTAGCACAAGAGACCCAGTACTTC. Its translation: CAISSVGLAQETQYF. The chain carries TRBV10-3 and TRBJ2-5; 9 bases match TRBD2. The germline gives CDR1 ENHRY, CDR2 SYGVKD. The ends lost 6 bases at V and 2 bases at J; junction bases unmatched: 7. The CDR3 runs to 15 residues.

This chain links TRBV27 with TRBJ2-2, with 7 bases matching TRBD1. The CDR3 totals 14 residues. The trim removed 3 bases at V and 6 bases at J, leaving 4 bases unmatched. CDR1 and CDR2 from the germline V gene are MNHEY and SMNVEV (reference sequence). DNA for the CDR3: TGTGCCAGCAGTTTTAAGGGGGCGCCCGGGGAGCTGTTTTTT. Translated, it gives CASSFKGAPGELFF.

CDR3 protein: CASSSDRGSEFF. The DNA for the CDR3 is TGTGCCAGCAGCTCTGACCGCGGGAGCGAGTTCTTC. This rearrangement joins TRBV7-8 to TRBJ2-1; 7 nucleotides line up with TRBD2. J lost 14 bases, V lost 4 bases, and 8 bases had no gene match. The CDR3 totals 12 residues. Germline V lookup: CDR1 SGHVS, CDR2 FQNEAQ. The whole variable domain, remainder taken from reference TRBV7-8 and TRBJ2-1, is GAGVSQSPRYKVAKRGQDVALRCDPISGHVSLFWYQQALGQGPEFLTYFQNEAQLDKSGLPSDRFFAERPEGSVSTLKIQRTQQEDSAVYLCASSSDRGSEFFGPGTRLTVL.

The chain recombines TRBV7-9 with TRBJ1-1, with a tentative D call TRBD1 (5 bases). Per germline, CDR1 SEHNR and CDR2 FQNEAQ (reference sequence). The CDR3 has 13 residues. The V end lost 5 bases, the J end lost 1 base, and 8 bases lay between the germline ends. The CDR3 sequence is CASSRGTNTEAFF. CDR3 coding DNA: TGTGCCAGCAGCCGCGGGACGAACACTGAAGCTTTCTTT.

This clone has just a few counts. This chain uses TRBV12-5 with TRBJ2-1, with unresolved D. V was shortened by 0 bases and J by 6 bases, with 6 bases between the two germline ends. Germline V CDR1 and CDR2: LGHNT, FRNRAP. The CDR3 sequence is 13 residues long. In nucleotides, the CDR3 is TGTGCTAGTGGTTTGGTGACAATCAATGAGCAGTTCTTC. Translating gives CASGLVTINEQFF.

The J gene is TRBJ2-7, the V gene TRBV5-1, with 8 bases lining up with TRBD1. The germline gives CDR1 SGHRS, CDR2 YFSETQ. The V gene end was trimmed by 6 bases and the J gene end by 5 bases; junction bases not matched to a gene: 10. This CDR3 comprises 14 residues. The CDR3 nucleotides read TGCGCCAGCACCTCTGGACAGGGAGGCCACGAGCAGTACTTC. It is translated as CASTSGQGGHEQYF.

The DNA for the CDR3 is TGTGCCAGCTCACCGGGCGTGAGCTCCTACGAGCAGTACTTC. Amino acids: CASSPGVSSYEQYF. The V call is TRBV18, the J call TRBJ2-7; D is unresolved. The CDR3 totals 14 residues. V was pared by 3 bases and J by 0 bases, with 9 bases between. Per the germline V gene, CDR1 is KGHSH and CDR2 is LQKENI.

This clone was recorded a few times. Written as DNA, the CDR3 is TGTGCCAGTAGCCCTACGTCTGGGGCCAACGTCCTGACTTTC. It translates to CASSPTSGANVLTF. V usage is TRBV19 and J usage is TRBJ2-6; no clear D. Trimming cost V 6 bases and J 1 base, with 7 bases left between them. Germline V gene lookup returns CDR1 LNHDA and CDR2 SQIVND (reference sequence). The CDR3 is 14 amino acids.

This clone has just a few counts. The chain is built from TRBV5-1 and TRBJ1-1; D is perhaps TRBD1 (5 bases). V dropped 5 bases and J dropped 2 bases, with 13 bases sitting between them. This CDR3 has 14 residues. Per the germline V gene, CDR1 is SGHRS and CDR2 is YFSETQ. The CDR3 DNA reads TGCGCCAGCAGACTAGGGGAGGCAAACACTGAAGCTTTCTTT. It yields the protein CASRLGEANTEAFF.

The CDR3 region is CASSVQGATEAFF. The DNA for the CDR3 is TGTGCCAGCAGCGTACAGGGGGCCACTGAAGCTTTCTTT. The gene calls are TRBV13 and TRBJ1-1, with TRBD1 identical over 9 bases. Germline CDR1 and CDR2: PRHDT and FYEKMQ (reference sequence). The CDR3 sequence is 13 residues long. The trim removed 5 bases at V and 4 bases at J, leaving 2 bases unmatched.

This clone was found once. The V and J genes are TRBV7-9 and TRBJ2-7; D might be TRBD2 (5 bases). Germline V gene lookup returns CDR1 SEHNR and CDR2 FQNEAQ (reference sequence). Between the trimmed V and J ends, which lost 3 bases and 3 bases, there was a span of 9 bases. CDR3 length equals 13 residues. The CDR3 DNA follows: TGTGCCAGCAGCTTGGGAGATTTCTACGAGCAGTACTTC. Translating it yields CASSLGDFYEQYF.

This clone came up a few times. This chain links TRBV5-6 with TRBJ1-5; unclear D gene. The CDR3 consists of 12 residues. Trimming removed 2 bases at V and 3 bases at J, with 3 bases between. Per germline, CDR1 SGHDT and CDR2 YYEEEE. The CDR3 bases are TGTGCCAGCAGCTTCCTCAATCAGCCCCAGCATTTT. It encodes CASSFLNQPQHF.

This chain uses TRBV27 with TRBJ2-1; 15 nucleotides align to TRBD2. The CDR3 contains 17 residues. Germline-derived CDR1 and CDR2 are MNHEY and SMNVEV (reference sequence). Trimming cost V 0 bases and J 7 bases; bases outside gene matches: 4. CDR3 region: CASSLSAGTSGRNEQFF. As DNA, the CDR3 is TGTGCCAGCAGTTTATCCGCCGGGACTAGCGGGAGGAATGAGCAGTTCTTC.

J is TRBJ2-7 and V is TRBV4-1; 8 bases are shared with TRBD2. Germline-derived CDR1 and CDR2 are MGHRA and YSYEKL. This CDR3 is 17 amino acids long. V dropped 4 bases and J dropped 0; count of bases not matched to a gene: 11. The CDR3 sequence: CASSLPGGLGPSYEQYF. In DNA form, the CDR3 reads TGCGCCAGCAGCCTCCCGGGGGGACTAGGGCCCTCCTACGAGCAGTACTTC.

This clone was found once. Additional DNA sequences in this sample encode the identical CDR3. In DNA form, the CDR3 reads TGTGCCAGCAGTGTCCCTAGCGGGACGATTACAGAGACCCAGTACTTC. Protein sequence: CASSVPSGTITETQYF. The chain joins TRBV9 to TRBJ2-5, with 9 bases fitting TRBD2. The V gene end was trimmed by 5 bases and the J gene end by 4 bases; junction bases not matched to a gene: 12. The germline gives CDR1 SGDLS, CDR2 YYNGEE. The CDR3 spans 16 residues.

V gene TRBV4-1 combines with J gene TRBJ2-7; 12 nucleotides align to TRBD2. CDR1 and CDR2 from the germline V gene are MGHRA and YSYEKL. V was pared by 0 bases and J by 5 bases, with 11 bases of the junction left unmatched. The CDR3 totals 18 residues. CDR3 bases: TGCGCCAGCAGCCAAGATTTGGGGACTAGCGGGCCCTCGGACGAGCAGTACTTC. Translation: CASSQDLGTSGPSDEQYF.

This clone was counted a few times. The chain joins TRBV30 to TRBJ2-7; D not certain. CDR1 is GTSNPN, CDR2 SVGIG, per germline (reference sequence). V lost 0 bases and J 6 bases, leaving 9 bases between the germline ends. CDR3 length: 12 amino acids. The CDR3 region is CAWSVTTREQYF. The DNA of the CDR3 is TGTGCCTGGAGTGTGACAACTCGCGAGCAGTACTTC.

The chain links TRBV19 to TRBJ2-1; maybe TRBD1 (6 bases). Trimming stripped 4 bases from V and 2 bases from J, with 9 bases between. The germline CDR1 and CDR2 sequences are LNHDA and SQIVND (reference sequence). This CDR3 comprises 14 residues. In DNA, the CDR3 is TGTGCCAGTAGTAACCGGGACACCTACAATGAGCAGTTCTTC. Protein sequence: CASSNRDTYNEQFF. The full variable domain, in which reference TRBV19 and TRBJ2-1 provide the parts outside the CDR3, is DGGITQSPKYLFRKEGQNVTLSCEQNLNHDAMYWYRQDPGQGLRLIYYSQIVNDFQKGDIAEGYSVSREKKESFPLTVTSAQKNPTAFYLCASSNRDTYNEQFFGPGTRLTVL.

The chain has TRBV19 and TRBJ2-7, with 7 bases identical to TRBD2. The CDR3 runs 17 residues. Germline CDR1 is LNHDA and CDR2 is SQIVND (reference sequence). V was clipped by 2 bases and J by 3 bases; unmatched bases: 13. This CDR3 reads CASSISGGLVGVYEQYF. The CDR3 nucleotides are TGTGCCAGTAGTATAAGCGGTGGACTAGTAGGGGTCTACGAGCAGTACTTC. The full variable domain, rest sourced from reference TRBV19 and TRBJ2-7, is DGGITQSPKYLFRKEGQNVTLSCEQNLNHDAMYWYRQDPGQGLRLIYYSQIVNDFQKGDIAEGYSVSREKKESFPLTVTSAQKNPTAFYLCASSISGGLVGVYEQYFGPGTRLTVT.

The CDR3 DNA sequence: TGTGCCAGTAGTCGAGACAGGGAGGAAGGCTACACCTTC. It codes for CASSRDREEGYTF. The V call is TRBV19, the J call TRBJ1-2; 7 bases agree with TRBD1. Trimming at V came to 5 bases and at J to 8 bases, leaving 8 bases not matched to a gene. The CDR3 is 13 amino acids. Germline assignment: CDR1 LNHDA and CDR2 SQIVND (reference sequence).

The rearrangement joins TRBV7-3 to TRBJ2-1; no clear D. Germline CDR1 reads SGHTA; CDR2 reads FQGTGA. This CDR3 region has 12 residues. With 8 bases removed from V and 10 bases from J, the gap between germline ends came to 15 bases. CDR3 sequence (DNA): TGTGCCAGCTCGGCGTCTTCCGGGGAGCAGTTCTTC. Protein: CASSASSGEQFF.

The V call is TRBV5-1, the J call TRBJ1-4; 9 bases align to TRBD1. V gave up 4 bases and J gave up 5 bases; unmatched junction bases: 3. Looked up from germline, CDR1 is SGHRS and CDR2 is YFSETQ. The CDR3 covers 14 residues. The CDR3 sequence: CASSQGQGNEKLFF. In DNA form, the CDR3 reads TGCGCCAGCAGCCAGGGACAGGGAAATGAAAAACTGTTTTTT.

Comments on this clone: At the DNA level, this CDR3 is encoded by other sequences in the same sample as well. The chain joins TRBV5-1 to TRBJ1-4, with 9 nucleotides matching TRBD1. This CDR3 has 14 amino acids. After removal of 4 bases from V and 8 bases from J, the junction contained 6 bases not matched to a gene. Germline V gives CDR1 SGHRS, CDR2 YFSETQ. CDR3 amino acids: CASSLGQGGEKLFF. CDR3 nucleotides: TGCGCCAGCAGCCTGGGACAGGGTGGGGAAAAACTGTTTTTT.

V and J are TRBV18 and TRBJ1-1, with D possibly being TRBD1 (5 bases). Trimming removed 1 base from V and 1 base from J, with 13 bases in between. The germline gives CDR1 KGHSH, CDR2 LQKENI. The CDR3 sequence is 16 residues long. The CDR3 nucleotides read TGTGCCAGCTCACCACGGGAAGACAGATGGAACACTGAAGCTTTCTTT. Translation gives CASSPREDRWNTEAFF.

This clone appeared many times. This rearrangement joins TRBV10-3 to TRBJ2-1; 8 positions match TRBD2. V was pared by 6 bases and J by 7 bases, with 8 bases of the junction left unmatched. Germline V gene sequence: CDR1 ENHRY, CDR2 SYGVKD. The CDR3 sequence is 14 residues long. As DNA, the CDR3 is TGTGCCATCAGGGGAGCGGGAGTCGGGAATGAGCAGTTCTTC. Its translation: CAIRGAGVGNEQFF.

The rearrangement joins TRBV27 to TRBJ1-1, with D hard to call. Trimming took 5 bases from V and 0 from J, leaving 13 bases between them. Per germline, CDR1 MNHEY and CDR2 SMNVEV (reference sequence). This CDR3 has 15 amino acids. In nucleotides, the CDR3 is TGTGCCAGCAGTGTTGACGGGTCTCTGAACACTGAAGCTTTCTTT. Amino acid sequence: CASSVDGSLNTEAFF.

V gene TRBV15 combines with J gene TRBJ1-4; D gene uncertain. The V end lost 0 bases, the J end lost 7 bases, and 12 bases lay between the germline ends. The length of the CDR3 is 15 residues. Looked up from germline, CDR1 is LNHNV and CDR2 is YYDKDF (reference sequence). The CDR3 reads CATSREAGSGEKLFF. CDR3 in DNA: TGTGCCACCAGCAGAGAAGCGGGTTCCGGTGAAAAACTGTTTTTT.